These 30 T cell receptor beta chains came from one sample sequenced in a study of identical twins. From the 5' RACE reads, TCRdb called clonotypes with MiXCR, one entry per CDR3 protein. This table has roughly 690,000 distinct CDR3 sequences, less than 7% appearing once. The sample taken for sequencing was naive T cells sorted from blood. The receptors were gathered from a man aged 18 to 30 in good health.

This clonotype has just a few counts. V gene TRBV11-2 combines with J gene TRBJ2-1; 10 bases fit TRBD2. The CDR3 sequence is 16 residues long. The V gene's germline CDR1 is SGHAT and CDR2 FQNNGV. J gave up 7 bases and V 2 bases, and 8 bases lay outside the gene matches. The CDR3 DNA reads as TGTGCCAGCAGCTTAAAAGCGGGAGGGGTCTTGAATGAGCAGTTCTTC. Translated, it gives CASSLKAGGVLNEQFF. The full variable domain, rest sourced from reference TRBV11-2 and TRBJ2-1, is EAGVAQSPRYKIIEKRQSVAFWCNPISGHATLYWYQQILGQGPKLLIQFQNNGVVDDSQLPKDRFSAERLKGVDSTLKIQPAKLEDSAVYLCASSLKAGGVLNEQFFGPGTRLTVL.

This clonotype showed up many times. The V and J genes are TRBV7-2 and TRBJ2-5; 10 bases line up with TRBD2. V gave up 9 bases and J gave up 4 bases; unmatched junction bases: 8. Germline loops: CDR1 SGHTA, CDR2 FQGNSA. The CDR3 totals 14 residues. CDR3 residues: CARISSGRSETQYF. The CDR3, as DNA: TGTGCCAGGATTAGTAGCGGGAGGTCAGAGACCCAGTACTTC.

This sequence joins TRBV15 and TRBJ2-2; TRBD2 is a possible D gene (6 bases). CDR1 LNHNV and CDR2 YYDKDF come from the germline V gene (reference sequence). V lost 4 bases and J lost 6, with 12 bases in between. The CDR3 sequence is 14 residues long. Written as DNA, the CDR3 is TGTGCCACCAGCACGGGACTCGCCTCCGGGGAGCTGTTTTTT. As protein: CATSTGLASGELFF.

This clonotype was found a few times. This rearrangement joins TRBV20-1 to TRBJ1-5; 9 bases map to TRBD1. V shed 2 bases and J 5 bases; nucleotides not matched to a gene: 7. The CDR3 extends over 15 amino acids. CDR1 and CDR2 from the germline V gene are DFQATT and SNEGSKA (reference sequence). CDR3 DNA: TGCAGTGCTAGACGCACAGGGGGCGGATATCAGCCCCAGCATTTT. Translating gives CSARRTGGGYQPQHF.

This clonotype was seen only a few times. The chain combines TRBV5-1 with TRBJ2-5; 9 bases map to TRBD1. Germline CDR1 SGHRS, CDR2 YFSETQ. The J segment lost 3 bases and the V segment lost 4 bases, leaving 7 bases of the junction unmatched. The CDR3 spans 15 residues. The CDR3 loop is CASSGIGTGKETQYF. CDR3 nucleotides: TGCGCCAGCAGCGGGATCGGGACAGGGAAAGAGACCCAGTACTTC. Filled out from reference TRBV5-1 and TRBJ2-5, the complete variable domain reads KAGVTQTPRYLIKTRGQQVTLSCSPISGHRSVSWYQQTPGQGLQFLFEYFSETQRNKGNFPGRFSGRQFSNSRSEMNVSTLELGDSALYLCASSGIGTGKETQYFGPGTRLLVL.

This clonotype turned up a few times. CDR3 sequence reads: CSASRVGLASLETQYF. In DNA form, the CDR3 reads TGCAGTGCTTCTAGGGTGGGACTAGCGTCACTGGAGACCCAGTACTTC. This chain links TRBV20-1 with TRBJ2-5; 10 nucleotides line up with TRBD2. The CDR3 has 16 amino acids. The germline CDR1 and CDR2 sequences are DFQATT and SNEGSKA (reference sequence). Trimming at V came to 5 bases and at J to 5 bases, leaving 14 bases not matched to a gene.

This clonotype has just a few counts. The J gene is TRBJ2-7, the V gene TRBV27; D is tentatively TRBD1 or TRBD2 (5 bases each). V gave up 3 bases and J gave up 7 bases, with 22 bases separating them. Germline loops: CDR1 MNHEY, CDR2 SMNVEV (reference sequence). The CDR3 totals 16 residues. The CDR3 reads CASSLRSGTVGLEQYV. In nucleotides, the CDR3 is TGTGCCAGCAGTTTGCGGTCCGGGACCGTCGGATTGGAGCAGTACGTC.

This clonotype was found once. A much larger clone lies one base from this, so it may be a read error. The genes are TRBV27 and TRBJ2-7, with 8 positions matching TRBD2. The CDR3 is 15 residues long. Germline CDR1 reads MNHEY; CDR2 reads SMNVEV (reference sequence). The V and J ends lost 4 bases and 3 bases, in that order; junction bases with no gene match: 8. This CDR3 reads CASSSQPGGGYEQYF. The CDR3 coding sequence is TGTGCCAGCAGTTCCCAGCCCGGGGGGGGCTACGAGCAGTACTTC.

In its sample, this clonotype was seen many times. The chain employs TRBV4-2 and TRBJ2-1, with 9 bases matching TRBD2. This CDR3 is built from 17 residues. The V gene end was trimmed by 0 bases and the J gene end by 3 bases; junction bases not matched to a gene: 6. Germline V gene data show CDR1 as LGHNA and CDR2 as YNFKEQ. The CDR3 sequence is CASSQEGTAGGYNEQFF. The CDR3 nucleotides read TGTGCCAGCAGCCAAGAGGGGACAGCGGGAGGCTACAATGAGCAGTTCTTC.

Worth noting for this clonotype: A much larger clone lies a single base off, so this may be a read error. This CDR3 is missing its conserved last phenylalanine or tryptophan, likely due to a read error. The V and J genes are TRBV12-3 or TRBV12-4 and TRBJ2-1, with TRBD1 identical over 9 bases. V was pared by 5 bases and J by 1 base, with 6 bases of the junction left unmatched. This CDR3 is 16 amino acids long. The CDR3 here is CASSPRGQGSYNEQFL. CDR3 sequence (DNA): TGTGCCAGCAGTCCACGGGGACAGGGATCCTACAATGAGCAGTTCTTA.

This clonotype appeared a few times. The J gene is TRBJ2-2, the V gene TRBV3-1, with 13 positions matching TRBD2. The CDR3 extends over 16 amino acids. Germline loops: CDR1 LGHDT, CDR2 YNNKEL (reference sequence). Germline trimming cut 1 base from V and 8 bases from J; bases unmatched to any gene: 4. CDR3 DNA: TGTGCCAGCAGCCAAGGGACTAGCGGGAGATTGGGGGAGCTGTTTTTT. Protein sequence: CASSQGTSGRLGELFF.

The rearrangement uses TRBV5-1 and TRBJ1-1; TRBD1 agrees at 7 bases. The CDR3 length is 14 residues. Germline trimming cut 7 bases from V and 1 base from J; bases unmatched to any gene: 7. Germline V gene data show CDR1 as SGHRS and CDR2 as YFSETQ. CDR3 sequence (DNA): TGCGCCAGCGGAGGGGGCGGCGGGAACACTGAAGCTTTCTTT. As protein: CASGGGGGNTEAFF.

The chain carries TRBV7-2 and TRBJ2-2; a possible D gene is TRBD1 (6 bases). The CDR3 sequence is 16 residues long. Trimming stripped 5 bases from V and 2 bases from J, with 15 bases between. Germline CDR1 SGHTA, CDR2 FQGNSA. CDR3 coding DNA: TGTGCCAGCAGCCTGAGGGTACAGGGAAACACCGGGGAGCTGTTTTTT. This codes for CASSLRVQGNTGELFF.

The table lists this clonotype with many counts. The genes are TRBV20-1 and TRBJ2-1, with 14 bases identical to TRBD2. The trim removed 6 bases at V and 4 bases at J, leaving 11 bases unmatched. CDR3 length: 17 amino acids. Germline V gene sequence: CDR1 DFQATT, CDR2 SNEGSKA (reference sequence). The CDR3 bases are TGCAGTGCCCGACGAGGGACTAGCGGGAGCCATTACAATGAGCAGTTCTTC. As protein: CSARRGTSGSHYNEQFF.

This chain uses TRBV28 with TRBJ2-7; 9 nucleotides align to TRBD1. Per germline, CDR1 MDHEN and CDR2 SYDVKM. The CDR3 contains 16 residues. V shed 3 bases, J shed 1 base, and the junction held 7 bases outside the gene matches. CDR3 loop: CASSFTGGRLSYEQYF. CDR3 DNA: TGTGCCAGCAGTTTCACAGGGGGCAGGTTATCCTACGAGCAGTACTTC.

The V gene is TRBV18, the J gene TRBJ1-1; D unclear. The CDR3 is 15 amino acids. In germline, CDR1 is KGHSH, CDR2 LQKENI. V was cut by 5 bases and J by 4 bases, with 17 bases left in between. The CDR3 DNA sequence: TGTGCCAGCTCAAGCTTTGGGGTAGGAGGCACTGAAGCTTTCTTT. Translated: CASSSFGVGGTEAFF.

This clonotype was found many times. This chain links TRBV12-3 or TRBV12-4 with TRBJ1-2; D remains ambiguous. The CDR3 has 13 amino acids. V shed 3 bases and J shed 6 bases, with 11 bases lying between them. The CDR3 reads CASSFRAGHGYTF. In DNA form, the CDR3 reads TGTGCCAGCAGTTTTCGCGCGGGCCATGGCTACACCTTC.

This clonotype has ten or more counts. The chain has TRBV20-1 and TRBJ1-5, with D possibly TRBD1 on 5 matching bases. Germline V CDR1 and CDR2: DFQATT, SNEGSKA (reference sequence). Deletions cut 1 base from V and 4 bases from J, with 14 bases between. The length of the CDR3 is 15 residues. In nucleotides, the CDR3 is TGCAGTGCTAGAGTAGGCGGTCGGGGGAATCAGCCCCAGCATTTT. Its protein is CSARVGGRGNQPQHF.

This clonotype was seen repeatedly, ten times or more. Here the CDR3 DNA reads TGTGCCAGCGGGTCCGGGACGGGACCAGATACGCAGTATTTT. This translates into CASGSGTGPDTQYF. This chain links TRBV6-1 with TRBJ2-3, with D possibly called TRBD1 or TRBD2 (5 bases each). Germline values: CDR1 MNHNS, CDR2 SASEGT. Trimming left V 8 bases short and J 4 bases short, with 16 bases between. CDR3 size: 14 residues.

A few counts support this clonotype. The CDR3 loop reads CASSQAAGGETQYF. The CDR3 region has the DNA TGTGCCAGCAGCCAAGCCGCGGGCGGGGAGACCCAGTACTTC. The V and J genes are TRBV14 and TRBJ2-5; perhaps TRBD2 as D (5 bases). Trimming removed 1 base at V and 5 bases at J, with 11 bases between. Germline CDR1 SGHDN, CDR2 FVKESK. The CDR3 is 14 amino acids. The full variable domain, completed using reference TRBV14 and TRBJ2-5, is EAGVTQFPSHSVIEKGQTVTLRCDPISGHDNLYWYRRVMGKEIKFLLHFVKESKQDESGMPNNRFLAERTGGTYSTLKVQPAELEDSGVYFCASSQAAGGETQYFGPGTRLLVL.

This clonotype was observed at least ten times. The chain links TRBV5-6 to TRBJ2-7; 10 nucleotides align to TRBD1. Germline CDR1 is SGHDT and CDR2 is YYEEEE. J gave up 1 base and V 7 bases, and 5 bases lay outside the gene matches. CDR3 length: 14 amino acids. CDR3 residues: CASFRDRGSYEQYV. The CDR3 DNA follows: TGTGCCAGCTTCCGGGACAGGGGTTCCTACGAGCAGTACGTC.

This clonotype was seen ten or more times. The chain is built from TRBV12-3 or TRBV12-4 and TRBJ1-5, with 7 bases lining up with TRBD1. With 6 bases clipped from V and 1 base from J, the junction kept 6 bases outside the gene matches. The CDR3 has 15 amino acids. Here the CDR3 DNA reads TGTGCCAGCAGACCAGGGGGAGGGAGCAATCAGCCCCAGCATTTT. Translated, it gives CASRPGGGSNQPQHF.

This clonotype has only a few counts. The chain uses TRBV5-1 and TRBJ2-7; D is perhaps TRBD1 or TRBD2 (5 bases each). The CDR3 sequence is 14 residues long. Germline V CDR1 and CDR2: SGHRS, YFSETQ. V gave up 4 bases and J gave up 0 bases, with 11 bases separating them. The CDR3 coding sequence is TGCGCCAGCAGCCCCCGGGGCTCCTCCTACGAGCAGTACGTC. Protein: CASSPRGSSYEQYV.

This clonotype was recorded a few times. The rearrangement joins TRBV6-1 to TRBJ2-3; 11 bases line up with TRBD2. This CDR3 region has 16 residues. Germline values: CDR1 MNHNS, CDR2 SASEGT. V was clipped by 5 bases and J by 0 bases; unmatched bases: 4. The CDR3 nucleotides read TGTGCCAGCAGTCAATGGACTAGCGGGAGCACAGATACGCAGTATTTT. Its translation: CASSQWTSGSTDTQYF.

This chain links TRBV5-1 with TRBJ1-1; TRBD1 matches at 8 bases. The CDR3 extends over 14 amino acids. CDR1 SGHRS and CDR2 YFSETQ come from the germline V gene. V gave up 0 bases and J gave up 4 bases; unmatched junction bases: 2. For the CDR3, the DNA is TGCGCCAGCAGCTTGGTCCAGGGGGCCACTGAAGCTTTCTTT. Translating gives CASSLVQGATEAFF. Full variable domain (outside the CDR3, taken from reference TRBV5-1 and TRBJ1-1): KAGVTQTPRYLIKTRGQQVTLSCSPISGHRSVSWYQQTPGQGLQFLFEYFSETQRNKGNFPGRFSGRQFSNSRSEMNVSTLELGDSALYLCASSLVQGATEAFFGQGTRLTVV.

The V and J genes are TRBV6-1 and TRBJ1-4; D is unresolved. This CDR3 spans 14 amino acids. CDR1 is MNHNS and CDR2 is SASEGT in the germline V gene. V dropped 6 bases and J dropped 8 bases, with 16 bases sitting between them. For the CDR3, the DNA is TGTGCCAGCAGAGAACGACCTCTGGGGGAAAAACTGTTTTTT. Translated, it gives CASRERPLGEKLFF.

This clonotype was found many times. Relative to the germline gene, one junction end is altered; a read error may explain this. The chain carries TRBV12-3 or TRBV12-4 and TRBJ2-1; 11 bases map to TRBD2. CDR3 length: 15 amino acids. The CDR3 here is CASTLAGGLYNEQFF. CDR3 nucleotide sequence: TGCGCCAGCACCTTAGCGGGAGGGTTGTACAATGAGCAGTTCTTC.

This clonotype has only a few counts. The chain links TRBV12-3 or TRBV12-4 to TRBJ2-1, with 16 bases matching TRBD2. This CDR3 contains 16 residues. Germline trimming cut 6 bases from V and 12 bases from J; bases unmatched to any gene: 11. This CDR3 is CASSPTGTSGRVVQFF. For the CDR3, the DNA is TGTGCCAGCAGCCCGACCGGGACTAGCGGGAGGGTAGTGCAGTTCTTC.

This clonotype has ten or more counts. The rearrangement links TRBV7-9 to TRBJ1-1; D unclear. The ends were cut back, 1 base at V and 6 bases at J, with 6 bases in the middle. The CDR3 is 12 amino acids. Germline-derived CDR1 and CDR2 are SEHNR and FQNEAQ (reference sequence). The CDR3 sequence is CASSLESSEAFF. The CDR3 DNA sequence: TGTGCCAGCAGCTTAGAGTCCTCTGAAGCTTTCTTT.

The table lists this clonotype with many counts. The V and J genes are TRBV10-3 and TRBJ2-7; 10 bases fit TRBD2. With 10 bases clipped from V and 3 bases from J, the junction kept 6 bases outside the gene matches. The CDR3 runs 13 residues. Germline lookup yields CDR1 ENHRY and CDR2 SYGVKD. CDR3 region: CATQREGFYEQYF. CDR3 sequence (DNA): TGTGCCACCCAGCGGGAGGGATTCTACGAGCAGTACTTC.